Given below is one T cell receptor (beta chain) in context. Cohorts were assigned according to the clinical history that participants reported. Clones were read by immunoSEQ multiplex PCR, and TCRdb kept only the in-frame ones, dropping some. This sample carries 200,000 to 250,000 clones, roughly 90% of them seen once, and the ten largest clones take 3.5% to 4.5%. This record belongs to a study of blood T cell repertoires in COVID-19. At the level of the study: The origin of the acute and convalescent COVID-19 samples was the United States, Italy and Spain.

Trimming took off 4 bases at V and 11 bases at J, with 12 bases between the two ends. The CDR3 extends over 12 amino acids. Source material: PBMCs or T cells enriched from blood (not recorded which). The chain uses TRBV12-3 or TRBV12-4 and TRBJ2-4; D ambiguous. This clonotype was sampled from a woman between 40 and 55 years old with acute COVID-19. CDR3 nucleotide sequence: TGTGCCAGCAGTTCGCACACGCGGTTTCAGTACTTC. Its translation is CASSSHTRFQYF.